The source of this TCR beta chain is a study of identical twins (dated by TCRdb to 2016 to 2017). About the study as a whole: TCR alpha and beta repertoires from monozygotic twins, unrelated adults of various ages and cord blood were deep-sequenced to test whether fetal clonotypes persist. To rule out contamination, replicate twin experiments were performed at different times with different library preparation protocols. Results the study describes overall, beyond this receptor: Because the same donors could not be followed over many years, conclusions were based on cross-sectional statistical analysis. Recombination models systematically underestimated out-of-frame TCR alpha sharing in monozygotic twins but agreed with sharing between unrelated individuals. The excess sharing between twins in beta out-of-frame sequences was weaker because fewer shared sequences reduced the signal-to-noise ratio. Invariant T cells such as MAIT and iNKT could partly confound zero-insertion analyses, although diverse VJ usage argued against such confounding for most clonotypes. Fewer insertions were carried by abundant cord blood beta clonotypes, a similar but weaker trend appeared in young adult naive repertoires, and no such trend appeared in memory repertoires. Compared with coincidental sharing between unrelated individuals, out-of-frame TCR alpha sequences shared between twins showed an excess of sequences with low generation probability.

The library came from 5' RACE. The reads were generated on an Illumina HiSeq 2000. A universal primer binding site was introduced by template switching, and a unique molecular identifier was present in the final cDNA, enabling accurate counting of TCR cDNA molecules. First-strand cDNA for TCR alpha and beta chains was synthesized from specific primers in the conserved constant-segment region. To control for contamination, each cDNA library was double barcoded with a SMART-Mk sample barcode plus Illumina barcodes. TruSeq adapter sequences and Illumina sample barcodes were added in two successive PCR steps. Sequencing of the TCR alpha and beta cDNA libraries was done on the Illumina HiSeq platform using custom primers. The original pipeline was this. Unique molecular identifiers were extracted from raw reads with MiGEC, and CDR3 positions were determined with MiXCR. Recombination models were inferred per individual with the repgenHMM and IGoR tools using an EM algorithm. Shared clonotype analysis was performed with the tcR package in R, normalizing sharing by the product of cloneset sizes. To study raw recombination without the effects of thymic and clonal selection, out-of-frame nonproductive sequences were analyzed. TCRdb ran its own pipeline on the public reads, namely fastp trimming at Q25 and MiXCR clone calling, and kept in-frame beta chains. Entries that share a CDR3 protein sequence are merged under the most common genes and DNA. For this entry, the V and J calls and clone size follow TCRdb and not the study's own pipeline. The sample contains 690,000 or so distinct CDR3 sequences, roughly 6.2% of them found a single time. The biggest ten clones account for around 1.9% of the sample.

All donors were healthy Caucasians. Three unrelated non-twin adults were also sequenced: a male aged 18 to 30, a male aged 50 to 60 and a female aged 50 to 60. Using Miltenyi CD45RO+ enrichment and human naive T-cell isolation kits, memory (CD45RO+) and naive T cells were isolated from PBMC. Reading the germline V gene (reference sequence) gives CDR1 DFQATT and CDR2 SNEGSKA. Its CDR3 holds 13 amino acids, cysteine through phenylalanine. The only DNA kept is the CDR3, 39 bases in frame from the first base. V sheds 5 bases and J sheds 2 bases, leaving 11 bases between their ends. With respect to this clonotype: Its antigen is still unknown. Base qualities were left out, and no much larger clone turns up one base away.

Sequencing was carried out using naive T cells sorted from blood. The cell subset or site label, as the study defines it: cells isolated with a human naive T-cell isolation kit. This receptor was obtained from a young man in good health. The rearrangement combines TRBV20-1 with TRBJ2-3; the D gene lacks a confident call. The nucleotide sequence is TGCAGTGCTGTTTCGTCTCCCACAGATACGCAGTATTTT. Its coded protein is CSAVSSPTDTQYF.